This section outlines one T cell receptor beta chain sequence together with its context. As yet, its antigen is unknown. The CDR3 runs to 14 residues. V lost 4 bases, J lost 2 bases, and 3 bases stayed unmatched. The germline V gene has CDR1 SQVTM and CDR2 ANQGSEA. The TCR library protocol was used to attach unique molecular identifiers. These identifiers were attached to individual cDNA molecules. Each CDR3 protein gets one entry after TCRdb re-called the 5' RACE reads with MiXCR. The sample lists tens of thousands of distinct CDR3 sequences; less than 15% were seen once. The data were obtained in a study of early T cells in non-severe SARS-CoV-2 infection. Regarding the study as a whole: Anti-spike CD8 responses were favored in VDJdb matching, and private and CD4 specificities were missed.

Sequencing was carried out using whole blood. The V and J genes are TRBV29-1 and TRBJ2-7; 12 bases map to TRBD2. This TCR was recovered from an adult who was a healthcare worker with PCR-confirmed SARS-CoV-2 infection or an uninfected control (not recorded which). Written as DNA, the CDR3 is TGCAGCGTTGGGACTAGCGGGACCGCCTACGAGCAGTACTTC. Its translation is CSVGTSGTAYEQYF.